This T cell receptor beta chain was observed in a study of blood T cell repertoires in COVID-19. About the research overall: The study drew acute and convalescent COVID-19 samples from the United States, Italy and Spain. T cells, B-cell-depleted T cells, or PBMCs supplied cDNA or gDNA.

Per the authors' pipeline: Reference gene primer amplification yielded estimated nucleated cell counts. Assay: immunoSEQ multiplex PCR; the TCRdb copy retains only in-frame clones and omits some. V, J and clone size were drawn from that table, and D and trimming were deduced from the DNA. The sample carries 200,000 to 300,000 clones, roughly 86% recorded once. The CDR3 runs 17 residues. Germline CDR1 is SGHTA and CDR2 is FQGNSA. V was trimmed by 8 bases and J by 1 base, leaving 18 bases between them. The sample consisted of peripheral blood. This TCR derives from a man between 40 and 49 years old who had recovered from COVID-19. V is TRBV7-2 and J is TRBJ1-6; D is possibly TRBD1 (6 bases). For the CDR3, the DNA is TGTGCCAGCCGATGGGGGGGCGCGGGGTCCTATAATTCACCCCTCCACTTT. Translation: CASRWGGAGSYNSPLHF.